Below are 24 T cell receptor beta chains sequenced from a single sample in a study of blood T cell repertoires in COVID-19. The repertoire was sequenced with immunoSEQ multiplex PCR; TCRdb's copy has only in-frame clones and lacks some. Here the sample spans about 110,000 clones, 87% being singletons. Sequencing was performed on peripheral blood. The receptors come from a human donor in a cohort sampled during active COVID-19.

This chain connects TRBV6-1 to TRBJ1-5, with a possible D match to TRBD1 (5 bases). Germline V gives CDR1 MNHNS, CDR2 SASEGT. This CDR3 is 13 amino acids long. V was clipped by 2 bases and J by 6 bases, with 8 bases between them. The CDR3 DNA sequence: TGTGCCAGCAGTGAACAGGGTGGTCAGCCCCAGCATTTT. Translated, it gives CASSEQGGQPQHF.

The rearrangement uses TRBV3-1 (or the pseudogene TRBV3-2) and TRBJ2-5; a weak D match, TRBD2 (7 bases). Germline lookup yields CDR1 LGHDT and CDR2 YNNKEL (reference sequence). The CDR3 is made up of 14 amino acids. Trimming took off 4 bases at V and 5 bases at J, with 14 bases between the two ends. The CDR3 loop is CASSPLGGRETQYF. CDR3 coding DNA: TGTGCCAGCAGCCCCCTGGGGGGGCGGGAGACCCAGTACTTC.

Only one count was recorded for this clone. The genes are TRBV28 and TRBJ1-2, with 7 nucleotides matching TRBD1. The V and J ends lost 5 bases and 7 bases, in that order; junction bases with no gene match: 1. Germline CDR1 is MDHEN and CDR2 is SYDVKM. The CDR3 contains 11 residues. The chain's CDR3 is CASSNRGGYTF. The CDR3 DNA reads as TGTGCCAGCAGTAACAGGGGTGGCTACACCTTC.

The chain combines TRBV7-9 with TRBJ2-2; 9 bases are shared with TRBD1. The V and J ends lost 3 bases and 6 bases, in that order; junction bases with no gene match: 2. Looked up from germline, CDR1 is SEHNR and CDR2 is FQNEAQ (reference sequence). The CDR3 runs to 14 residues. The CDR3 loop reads CASSFGQGSGELFF. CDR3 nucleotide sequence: TGTGCCAGCAGCTTTGGACAGGGGTCCGGGGAGCTGTTTTTT.

CDR3 protein: CASSDTHDHRGVGEKLFF. DNA for the CDR3: TGTGCCAGCAGTGACACGCACGACCACAGGGGAGTGGGTGAAAAACTGTTTTTT. The chain links TRBV3-1 (or the pseudogene TRBV3-2) to TRBJ1-4, with 7 nucleotides matching TRBD1. Germline V CDR1 and CDR2: LGHDT, YNNKEL (reference sequence). V gave up 6 bases and J gave up 7 bases; unmatched junction bases: 20. This CDR3 spans 18 amino acids.

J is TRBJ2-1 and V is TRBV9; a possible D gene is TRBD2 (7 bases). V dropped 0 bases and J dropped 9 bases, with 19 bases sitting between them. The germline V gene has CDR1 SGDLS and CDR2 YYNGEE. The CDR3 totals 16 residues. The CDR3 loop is CASSVGVGGPSGEQFF. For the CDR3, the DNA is TGTGCCAGCAGCGTAGGAGTGGGGGGGCCGTCCGGTGAGCAGTTCTTC.

The CDR3 region has the DNA TGTGCCAGCAGTCGGACCCTCGGGGACGAGCAGTACTTC. It encodes CASSRTLGDEQYF. The V call is TRBV6-6, the J call TRBJ2-7, with D possibly TRBD2 on 5 matching bases. Germline CDR1 MNHNY, CDR2 SVGAGI (reference sequence). The CDR3 spans 13 residues. Trimming shortened V by 5 bases and J by 5 bases, and 13 bases separated the two germline ends.

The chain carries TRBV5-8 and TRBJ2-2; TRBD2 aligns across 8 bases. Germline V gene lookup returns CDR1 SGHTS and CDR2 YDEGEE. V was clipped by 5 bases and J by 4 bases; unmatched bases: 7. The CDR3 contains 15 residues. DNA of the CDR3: TGTGCCAGCAGTATCCGGGAGGGCGTCACCGGGGAGCTGTTTTTT. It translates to CASSIREGVTGELFF. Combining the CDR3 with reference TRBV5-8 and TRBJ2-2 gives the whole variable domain EAGVTQSPTHLIKTRGQQATLRCSPISGHTSVYWYQQALGLGLQFLLWYDEGEERNRGNFPPRFSGRQFPNYSSELNVNALELEDSALYLCASSIREGVTGELFFGEGSRLTVL.

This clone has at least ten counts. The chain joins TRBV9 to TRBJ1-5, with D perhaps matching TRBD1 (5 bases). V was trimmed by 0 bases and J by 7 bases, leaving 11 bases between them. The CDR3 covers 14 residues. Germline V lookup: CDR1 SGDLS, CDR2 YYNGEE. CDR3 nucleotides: TGTGCCAGCAGCGTAGACGGGGCGGGACAGCCCCAGCATTTT. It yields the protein CASSVDGAGQPQHF.

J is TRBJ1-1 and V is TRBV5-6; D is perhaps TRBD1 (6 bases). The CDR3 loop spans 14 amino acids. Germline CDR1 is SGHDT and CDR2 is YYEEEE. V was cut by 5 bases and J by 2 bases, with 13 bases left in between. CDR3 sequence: CASRPGHTNTEAFF. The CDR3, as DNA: TGTGCCAGCAGACCGGGACACACTAACACTGAAGCTTTCTTT.

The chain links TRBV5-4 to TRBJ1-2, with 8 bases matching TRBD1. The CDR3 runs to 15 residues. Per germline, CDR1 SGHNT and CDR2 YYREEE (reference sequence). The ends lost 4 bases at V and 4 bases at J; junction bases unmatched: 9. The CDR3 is CASSQMTGEGYGYTF. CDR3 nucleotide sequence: TGTGCCAGCAGCCAAATGACAGGGGAGGGCTATGGCTACACCTTC. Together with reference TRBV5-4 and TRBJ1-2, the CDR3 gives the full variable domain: ETGVTQSPTHLIKTRGQQVTLRCSSQSGHNTVSWYQQALGQGPQFIFQYYREEENGRGNFPPRFSGLQFPNYSSELNVNALELDDSALYLCASSQMTGEGYGYTFGSGTRLTVV.

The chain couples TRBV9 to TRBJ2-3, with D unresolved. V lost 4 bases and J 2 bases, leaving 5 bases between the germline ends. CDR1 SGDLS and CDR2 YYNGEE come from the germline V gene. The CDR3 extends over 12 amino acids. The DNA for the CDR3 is TGTGCCAGCAGCCTTAACACAGATACGCAGTATTTT. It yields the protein CASSLNTDTQYF.

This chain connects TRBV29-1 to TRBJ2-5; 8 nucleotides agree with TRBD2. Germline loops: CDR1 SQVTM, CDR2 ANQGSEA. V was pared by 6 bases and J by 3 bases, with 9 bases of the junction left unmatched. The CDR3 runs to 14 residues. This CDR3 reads CSVGVRGGKETQYF. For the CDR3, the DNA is TGCAGCGTCGGAGTACGGGGGGGGAAAGAGACCCAGTACTTC.

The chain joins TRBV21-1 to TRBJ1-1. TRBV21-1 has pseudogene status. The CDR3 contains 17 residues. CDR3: CASSKAGTGSLNTEAFF. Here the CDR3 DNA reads TGTGCCAGCAGCAAAGCGGGGACTGGCAGCCTGAACACTGAAGCTTTCTTT.

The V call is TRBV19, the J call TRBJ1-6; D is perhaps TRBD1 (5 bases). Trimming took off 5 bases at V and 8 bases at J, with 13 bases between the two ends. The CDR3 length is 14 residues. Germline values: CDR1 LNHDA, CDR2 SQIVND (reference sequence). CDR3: CASSWGRDYSPLHF. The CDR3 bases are TGTGCCAGTAGTTGGGGCAGGGATTATTCACCCCTCCACTTT.

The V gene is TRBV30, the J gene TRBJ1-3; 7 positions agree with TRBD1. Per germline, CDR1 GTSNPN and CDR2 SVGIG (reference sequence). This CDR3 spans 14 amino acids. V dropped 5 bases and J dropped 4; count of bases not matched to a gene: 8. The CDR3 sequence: CAWGEGARGNTIYF. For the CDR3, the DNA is TGTGCCTGGGGCGAGGGGGCGAGAGGAAACACCATATATTTT.

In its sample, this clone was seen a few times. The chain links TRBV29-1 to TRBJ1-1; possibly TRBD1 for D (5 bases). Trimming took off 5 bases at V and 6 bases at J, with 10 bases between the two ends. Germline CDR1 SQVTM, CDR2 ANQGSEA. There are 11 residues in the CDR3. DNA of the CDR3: TGCAGCGTTAAACAGGTTTCTGAAGCTTTCTTT. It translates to CSVKQVSEAFF. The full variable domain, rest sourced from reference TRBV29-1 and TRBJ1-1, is SAVISQKPSRDICQRGTSLTIQCQVDSQVTMMFWYRQQPGQSLTLIATANQGSEATYESGFVIDKFPISRPNLTFSTLTVSNMSPEDSSIYLCSVKQVSEAFFGQGTRLTVV.

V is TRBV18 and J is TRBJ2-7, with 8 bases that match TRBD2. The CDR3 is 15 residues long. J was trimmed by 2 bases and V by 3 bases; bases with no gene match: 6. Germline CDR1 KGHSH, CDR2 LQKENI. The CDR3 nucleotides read TGTGCCAGCTCACCTGCAGCGGGAGTCGCCTACGAGCAGTACTTC. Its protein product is CASSPAAGVAYEQYF.

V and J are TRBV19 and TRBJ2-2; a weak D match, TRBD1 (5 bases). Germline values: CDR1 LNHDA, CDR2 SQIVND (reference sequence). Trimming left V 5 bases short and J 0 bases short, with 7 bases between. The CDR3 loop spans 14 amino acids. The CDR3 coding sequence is TGTGCCAGTAGTTGGGGCCCGAACACCGGGGAGCTGTTTTTT. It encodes CASSWGPNTGELFF. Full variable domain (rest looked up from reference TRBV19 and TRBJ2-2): DGGITQSPKYLFRKEGQNVTLSCEQNLNHDAMYWYRQDPGQGLRLIYYSQIVNDFQKGDIAEGYSVSREKKESFPLTVTSAQKNPTAFYLCASSWGPNTGELFFGEGSRLTVL.

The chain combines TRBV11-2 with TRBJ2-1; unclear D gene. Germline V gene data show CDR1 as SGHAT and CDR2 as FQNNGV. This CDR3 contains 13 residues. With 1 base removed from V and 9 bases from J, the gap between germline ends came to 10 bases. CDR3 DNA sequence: TGTGCCAGCAGCTTAGGCTCTATATCTGAGCAGTTCTTC. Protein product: CASSLGSISEQFF.

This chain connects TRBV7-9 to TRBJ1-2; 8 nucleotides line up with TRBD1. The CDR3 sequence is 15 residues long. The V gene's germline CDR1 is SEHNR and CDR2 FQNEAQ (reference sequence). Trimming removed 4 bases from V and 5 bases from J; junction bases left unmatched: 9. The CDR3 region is CASSSDRGNNYGYTF. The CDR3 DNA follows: TGTGCCAGCAGCTCTGACAGGGGAAATAATTATGGCTACACCTTC.

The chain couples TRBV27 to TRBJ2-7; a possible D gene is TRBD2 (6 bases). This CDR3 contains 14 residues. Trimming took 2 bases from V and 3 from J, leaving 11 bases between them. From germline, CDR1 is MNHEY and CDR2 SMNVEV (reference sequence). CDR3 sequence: CASSLAGRNYEQYF. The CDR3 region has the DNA TGTGCCAGCAGTTTAGCAGGGAGGAACTACGAGCAGTACTTC.

CDR3 DNA: TGTGCCAGCAGCGCAGGACTAGCGGGAGTTACGGGGGGTGAGACCCAGTACTTC. Protein product: CASSAGLAGVTGGETQYF. The chain joins TRBV9 to TRBJ2-5; TRBD2 agrees at 13 bases. V shed 3 bases and J 5 bases; nucleotides not matched to a gene: 13. CDR1 is SGDLS and CDR2 is YYNGEE in the germline V gene. This CDR3 comprises 18 residues.

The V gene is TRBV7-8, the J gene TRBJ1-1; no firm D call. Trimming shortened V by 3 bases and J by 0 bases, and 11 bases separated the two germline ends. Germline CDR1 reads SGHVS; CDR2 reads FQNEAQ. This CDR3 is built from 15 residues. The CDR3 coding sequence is TGTGCCAGCAGCTTGTCCCAGATGATGAACACTGAAGCTTTCTTT. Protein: CASSLSQMMNTEAFF.